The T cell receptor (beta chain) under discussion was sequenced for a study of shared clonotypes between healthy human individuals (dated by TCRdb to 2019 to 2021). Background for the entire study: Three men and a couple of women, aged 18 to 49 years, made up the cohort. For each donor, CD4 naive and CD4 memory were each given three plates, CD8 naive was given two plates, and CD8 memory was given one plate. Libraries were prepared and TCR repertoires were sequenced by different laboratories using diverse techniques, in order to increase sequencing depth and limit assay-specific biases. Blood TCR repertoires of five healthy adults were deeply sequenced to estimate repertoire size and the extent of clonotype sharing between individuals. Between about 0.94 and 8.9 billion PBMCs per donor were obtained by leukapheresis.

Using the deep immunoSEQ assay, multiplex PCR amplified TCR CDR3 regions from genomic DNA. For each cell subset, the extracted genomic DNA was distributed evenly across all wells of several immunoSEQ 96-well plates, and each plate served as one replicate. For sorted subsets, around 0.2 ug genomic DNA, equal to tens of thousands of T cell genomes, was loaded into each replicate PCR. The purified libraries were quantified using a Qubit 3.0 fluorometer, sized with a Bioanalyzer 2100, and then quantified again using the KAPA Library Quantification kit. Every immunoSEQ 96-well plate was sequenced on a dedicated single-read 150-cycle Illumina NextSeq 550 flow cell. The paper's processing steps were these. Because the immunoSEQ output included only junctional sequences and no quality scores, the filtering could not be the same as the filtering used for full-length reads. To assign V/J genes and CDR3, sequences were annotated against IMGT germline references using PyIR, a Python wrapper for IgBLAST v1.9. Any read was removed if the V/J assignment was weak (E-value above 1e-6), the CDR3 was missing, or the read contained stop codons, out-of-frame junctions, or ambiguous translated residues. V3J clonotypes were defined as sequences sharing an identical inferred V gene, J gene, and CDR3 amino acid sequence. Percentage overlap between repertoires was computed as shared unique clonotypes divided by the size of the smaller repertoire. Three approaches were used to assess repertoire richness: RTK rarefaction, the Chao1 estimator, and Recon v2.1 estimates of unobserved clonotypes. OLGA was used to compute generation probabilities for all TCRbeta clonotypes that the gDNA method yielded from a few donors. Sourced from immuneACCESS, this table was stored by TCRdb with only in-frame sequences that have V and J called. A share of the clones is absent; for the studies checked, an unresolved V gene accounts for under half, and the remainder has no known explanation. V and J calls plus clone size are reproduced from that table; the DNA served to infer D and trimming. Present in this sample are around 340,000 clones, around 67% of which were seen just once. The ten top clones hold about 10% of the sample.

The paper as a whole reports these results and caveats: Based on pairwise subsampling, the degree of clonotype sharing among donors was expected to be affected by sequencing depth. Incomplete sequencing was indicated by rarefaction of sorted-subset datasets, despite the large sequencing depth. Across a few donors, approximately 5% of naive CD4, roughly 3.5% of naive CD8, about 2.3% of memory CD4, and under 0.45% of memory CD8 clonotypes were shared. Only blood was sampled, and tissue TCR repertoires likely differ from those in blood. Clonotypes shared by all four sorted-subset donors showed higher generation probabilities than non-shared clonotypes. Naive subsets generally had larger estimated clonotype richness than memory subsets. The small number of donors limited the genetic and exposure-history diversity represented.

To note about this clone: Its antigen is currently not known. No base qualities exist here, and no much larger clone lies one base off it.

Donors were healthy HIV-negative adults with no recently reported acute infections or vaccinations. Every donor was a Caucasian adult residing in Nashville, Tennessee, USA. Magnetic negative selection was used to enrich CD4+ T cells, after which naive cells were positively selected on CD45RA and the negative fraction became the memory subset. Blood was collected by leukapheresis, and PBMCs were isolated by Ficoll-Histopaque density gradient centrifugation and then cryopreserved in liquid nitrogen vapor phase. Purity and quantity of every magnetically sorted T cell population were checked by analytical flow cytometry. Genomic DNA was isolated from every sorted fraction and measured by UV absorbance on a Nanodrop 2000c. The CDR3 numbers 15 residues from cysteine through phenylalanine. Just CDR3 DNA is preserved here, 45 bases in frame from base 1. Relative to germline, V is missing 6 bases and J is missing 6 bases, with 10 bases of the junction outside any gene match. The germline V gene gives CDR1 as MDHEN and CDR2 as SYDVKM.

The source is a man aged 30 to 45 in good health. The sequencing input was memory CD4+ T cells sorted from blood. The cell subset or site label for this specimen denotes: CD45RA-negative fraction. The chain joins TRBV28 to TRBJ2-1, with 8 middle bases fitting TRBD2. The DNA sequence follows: TGTGCCAGCAGAGGAAGCGGGAGTCGGGGCAATGAGCAGTTCTTC. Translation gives CASRGSGSRGNEQFF.